Listed below are T cell receptor beta chains from one sample, sequenced in a study of OX40 agonist ivuxolimab in advanced cancers. Only in-frame clones appear in the TCRdb table, and some are missing; sequencing was by immunoSEQ multiplex PCR. The data show around 66,000 clones, roughly 90% seen once. This material consisted of CD4+ or CD8+ T cells sorted from blood, taken in a trial of the OX40 agonist ivuxolimab. These receptors originate from an adult with an advanced solid tumor such as melanoma, head and neck, liver or kidney cancer. Each CDR3 is given with its conserved first and last residue. The D gene is left open where the match is weak. Clone size is stated in some rows and not others, as once, few, many or a class when expanded.

cdr3_aa cdr3_nt d_call j_call v_call clone_size
CAISGGSSQETQYF TGTGCCATCAGTGGGGGATCGTCACAAGAGACCCAGTACTTC NA TRBJ2-5 TRBV10-3 once
CASSLVGGETQYF TGCGCCAGCAGCCTTGTCGGGGGAGAGACCCAGTACTTC NA TRBJ2-5 TRBV4-3 NA
CASSLYPGQGNEQYF TGTGCCAGCAGCTTATATCCGGGACAGGGTAACGAGCAGTACTTC TRBD1 TRBJ2-7 TRBV11-1 NA
CASSQAWVRSDEQYF TGCGCCAGCAGCCAAGCCTGGGTCCGGTCTGACGAGCAGTACTTC NA TRBJ2-7 TRBV4-3 NA
CASSLSQGAIYEQYF TGTGCCAGCAGTTTATCACAGGGGGCTATCTACGAGCAGTACTTC TRBD1 TRBJ2-7 TRBV6-5 NA
CASSLYAGQGRNEQFF TGTGCCAGCAGCCTTTATGCTGGACAGGGGCGGAATGAGCAGTTCTTC TRBD1 TRBJ2-1 TRBV28 NA
CASSEDSPQHF TGTGCCAGCAGTGAAGACAGTCCCCAGCATTTT NA TRBJ1-5 TRBV6-1 NA
CASSLTGVNNQPQHF TGTGCCAGCAGCCTTACTGGCGTCAACAATCAGCCCCAGCATTTT NA TRBJ1-5 TRBV7-2 NA
CASLGSRGDYGYTF TGTGCCAGCCTTGGGTCCCGGGGCGACTATGGCTACACCTTC NA TRBJ1-2 TRBV28 NA
CASSYSGRDSVTYF TGTGCCAGCAGTTACTCGGGCCGGGACTCCGTAACGTACTTC NA TRBJ2-7 TRBV6-6 NA
CASSQVIGLNTEAFF TGCGCCAGCAGCCAGGTTATAGGGTTGAACACTGAAGCTTTCTTT NA TRBJ1-1 TRBV4-1 NA
CASSISAYEQYF TGTGCCAGCAGTATATCTGCCTACGAGCAGTACTTC NA TRBJ2-7 TRBV6-6 NA
CASRSTGNSGNTIYF TGTGCCAGCAGGAGTACAGGGAACTCTGGAAACACCATATATTTT NA TRBJ1-3 TRBV7-2 NA
CASRPTGPREKLFF TGTGCCAGCAGGCCCACGGGGCCTCGGGAAAAACTGTTTTTT NA TRBJ1-4 TRBV28 NA
CASSLNPGDVYEQYF TGCGCCAGCAGCTTAAACCCAGGGGATGTATACGAGCAGTACTTC NA TRBJ2-7 TRBV5-1 NA
CASSVEGGRSPLHF TGTGCCAGCAGCGTGGAAGGGGGCCGATCACCCCTCCACTTT TRBD1 TRBJ1-6 TRBV9 NA
CASSSGLAGAGDTQYF TGTGCCAGCAGCTCGGGACTAGCGGGGGCGGGAGATACGCAGTATTTT TRBD2 TRBJ2-3 TRBV7-8 NA
CASSPAQYSHEQYF TGTGCCAGCAGCCCCGCGCAGTACTCCCACGAGCAGTACTTC NA TRBJ2-7 TRBV7-2 NA
CASSFSGITSSYNEQFF TGCGCCAGCAGCTTCTCAGGGATCACTAGCTCCTACAATGAGCAGTTCTTC NA TRBJ2-1 TRBV5-1 NA